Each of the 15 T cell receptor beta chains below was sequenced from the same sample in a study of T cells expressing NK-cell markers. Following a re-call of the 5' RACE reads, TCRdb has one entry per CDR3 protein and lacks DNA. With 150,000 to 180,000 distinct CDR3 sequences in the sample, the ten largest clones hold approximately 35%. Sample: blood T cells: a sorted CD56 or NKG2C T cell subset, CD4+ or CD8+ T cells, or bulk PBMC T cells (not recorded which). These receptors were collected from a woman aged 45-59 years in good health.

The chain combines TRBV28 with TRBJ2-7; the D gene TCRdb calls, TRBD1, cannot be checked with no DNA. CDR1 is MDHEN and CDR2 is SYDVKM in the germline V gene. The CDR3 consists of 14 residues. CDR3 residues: CASSETGEGYEQYF.

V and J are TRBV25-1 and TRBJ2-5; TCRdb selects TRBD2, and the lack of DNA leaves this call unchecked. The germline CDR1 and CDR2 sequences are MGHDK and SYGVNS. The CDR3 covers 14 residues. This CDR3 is CASSAREGWETQYF.

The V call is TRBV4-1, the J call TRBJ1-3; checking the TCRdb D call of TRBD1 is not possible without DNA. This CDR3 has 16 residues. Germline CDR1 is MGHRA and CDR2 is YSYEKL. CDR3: CASSPDRTSSGNTIYF.

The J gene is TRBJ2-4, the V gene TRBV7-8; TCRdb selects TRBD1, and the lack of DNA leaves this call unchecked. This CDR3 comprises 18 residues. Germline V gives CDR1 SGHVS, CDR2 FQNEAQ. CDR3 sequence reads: CASSLGGDRVRAKNIQYF. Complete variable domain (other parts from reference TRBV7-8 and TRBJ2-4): GAGVSQSPRYKVAKRGQDVALRCDPISGHVSLFWYQQALGQGPEFLTYFQNEAQLDKSGLPSDRFFAERPEGSVSTLKIQRTQQEDSAVYLCASSLGGDRVRAKNIQYFGAGTRLSVL.

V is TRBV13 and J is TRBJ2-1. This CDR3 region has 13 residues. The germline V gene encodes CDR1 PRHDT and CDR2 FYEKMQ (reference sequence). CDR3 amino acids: CASSLGLPNEQFF.

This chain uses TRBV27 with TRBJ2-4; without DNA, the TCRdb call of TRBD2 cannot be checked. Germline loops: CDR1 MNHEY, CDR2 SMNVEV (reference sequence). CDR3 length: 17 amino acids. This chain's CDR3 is CASSISGRASFGNIQYF.

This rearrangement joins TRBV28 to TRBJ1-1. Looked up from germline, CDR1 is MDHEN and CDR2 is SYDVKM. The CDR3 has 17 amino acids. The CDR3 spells CASSSEVEGKSNTEAFF. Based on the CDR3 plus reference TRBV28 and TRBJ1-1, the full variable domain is DVKVTQSSRYLVKRTGEKVFLECVQDMDHENMFWYRQDPGLGLRLIYFSYDVKMKEKGDIPEGYSVSREKKERFSLILESASTNQTSMYLCASSSEVEGKSNTEAFFGQGTRLTVV.

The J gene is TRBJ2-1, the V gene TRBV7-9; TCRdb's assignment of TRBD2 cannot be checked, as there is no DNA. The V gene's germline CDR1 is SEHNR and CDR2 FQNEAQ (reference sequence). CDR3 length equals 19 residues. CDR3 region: CASSAGISGTSGSYNEQFF.

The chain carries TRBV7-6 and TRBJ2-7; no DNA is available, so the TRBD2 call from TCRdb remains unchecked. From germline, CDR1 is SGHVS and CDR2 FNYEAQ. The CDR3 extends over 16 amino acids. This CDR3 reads CASSLEGLAGAYEQYF. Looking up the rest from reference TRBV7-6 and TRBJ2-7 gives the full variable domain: GAGVSQSPRYKVTKRGQDVALRCDPISGHVSLYWYRQALGQGPEFLTYFNYEAQQDKSGLPNDRFSAERPEGSISTLTIQRTEQRDSAMYRCASSLEGLAGAYEQYFGPGTRLTVT.

CDR3 sequence: CASSIDVSSGNTIYF. The chain carries TRBV19 and TRBJ1-3. The CDR3 covers 15 residues. Germline V lookup: CDR1 LNHDA, CDR2 SQIVND (reference sequence).

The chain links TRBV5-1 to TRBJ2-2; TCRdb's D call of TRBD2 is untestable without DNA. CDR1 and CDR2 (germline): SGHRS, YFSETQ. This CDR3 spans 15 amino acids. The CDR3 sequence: CASSSSGRETGELFF.

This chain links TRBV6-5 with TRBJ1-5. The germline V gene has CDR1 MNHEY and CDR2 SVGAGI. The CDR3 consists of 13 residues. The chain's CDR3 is CASRDYLGQPQHF.

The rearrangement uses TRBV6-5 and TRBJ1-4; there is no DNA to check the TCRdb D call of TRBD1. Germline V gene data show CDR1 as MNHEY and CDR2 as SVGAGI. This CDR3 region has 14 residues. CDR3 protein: CASSPTGTNEKLFF.

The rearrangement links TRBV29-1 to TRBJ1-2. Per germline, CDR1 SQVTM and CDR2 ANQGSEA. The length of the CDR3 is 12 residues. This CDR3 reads CSVLGSTHGYTF.

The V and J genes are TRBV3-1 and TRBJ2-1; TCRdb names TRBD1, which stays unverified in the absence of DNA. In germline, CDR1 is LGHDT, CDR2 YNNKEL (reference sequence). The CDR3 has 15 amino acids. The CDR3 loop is CASSQRDRAGNEQFF.